A selection of T cell receptor beta chains follows, all from one sample in a study of T cell responses to AZD1222 COVID-19 vaccine. TCRdb keeps only in-frame clones here, not all; method: immunoSEQ multiplex PCR. The repertoire holds roughly 97,000 clones, with about 88% as singletons. Sequenced here: peripheral blood, sampled on day 0 of AZD1222 vaccination. Source of these receptors: an adult in good health. Both conserved end residues are part of each CDR3. Each record gives: J gene, D gene, clone size, V gene, CDR3 DNA, CDR3 protein. D genes are given only for firm matches. Rows give clone size only sometimes, using once, few, many, or a class for an expanded clone.

TRBJ2-2,-,once,TRBV6-1,TGTGCCAGCAGTGAAGCGCGAAGGGGCTGGACCGGGGAGCTGTTTTTT,CASSEARRGWTGELFF
TRBJ1-2,-,-,TRBV7-8,TGTGCCAGCAGCTTAAGGCGGGGGCAGGACTATGGCTACACCTTC,CASSLRRGQDYGYTF
TRBJ2-3,-,-,TRBV12-5,TGTGCTAGTGGTTCGCCCCCGGGGGGCACAGATACGCAGTATTTT,CASGSPPGGTDTQYF
TRBJ1-5,TRBD1,-,TRBV6-1,TGTGCCAGCAGTGAAGTTAGGACAGGGGTTCAGCCCCAGCATTTT,CASSEVRTGVQPQHF
TRBJ1-2,TRBD1,-,TRBV5-1,TGCGCCAGCAGCTTGGCAAAGCTTTACAGGGGACCAATTAATGGCTACACCTTC,CASSLAKLYRGPINGYTF
TRBJ2-7,-,-,TRBV5-6,TGTGCCAGCAGCTTGGCCTCATACGAGCAGTACTTC,CASSLASYEQYF
TRBJ1-5,TRBD1,-,TRBV2,TGTGCCAGCAATACCGGGACAGGGCGTAGCAATCAGCCCCAGCATTTT,CASNTGTGRSNQPQHF
TRBJ1-2,TRBD1,-,TRBV5-1,TGCGCCAGCAGCTTGGCTAAGGGACAGGGGAGTAACTATGGCTACACCTTC,CASSLAKGQGSNYGYTF
TRBJ2-3,-,-,TRBV9,TGTGCCAGCAACTCTCGACAGGGGACTAACACAGATACGCAGTATTTT,CASNSRQGTNTDTQYF
TRBJ1-2,-,-,TRBV2,TGTGCCAGCAGTTTGGGGGGTAATGGCTACACCTTC,CASSLGGNGYTF
TRBJ2-1,-,-,TRBV4-1,TGCGCCAGCAGATTGGTCCTGGGCGCTACCTACAATGAGCAGTTCTTC,CASRLVLGATYNEQFF
TRBJ2-2,-,-,TRBV3-1/TRBV3-2,TGTGCCAGCAGCCAAGGGGCAGCTCAAGGGGAGCTGTTTTTT,CASSQGAAQGELFF
TRBJ1-2,TRBD1,few,TRBV30,TGTGCCTGGAAATTCCGGGACAGGGGCGACTATGGCTACACCTTC,CAWKFRDRGDYGYTF
TRBJ1-2,-,few,TRBV29-1,TGCAGCGTTGGGGCTGGGAAAGCCTATGGCTACACCTTC,CSVGAGKAYGYTF
TRBJ1-1,TRBD1,-,TRBV29-1,TGCAGCGCCGGACAGGGGGCACCTGGCACTGAAGCTTTCTTT,CSAGQGAPGTEAFF
TRBJ2-1,TRBD2,-,TRBV6-5,TGTGCCAGCAGTTATAGCGGGGGGCCCCAGTTCTTC,CASSYSGGPQFF
TRBJ1-2,TRBD1,-,TRBV27,TGTGCCAGCAGTCCGTACAAGACAGGGGAAAATGGCTACACCTTC,CASSPYKTGENGYTF
TRBJ2-3,-,-,TRBV7-8,TGTGCCAGCAGCTTGGAAGTGGGGGGGCGTGGCACAGATACGCAGTATTTT,CASSLEVGGRGTDTQYF
TRBJ2-5,TRBD1,-,TRBV10-1,TGCGCCAGCAGATGGACAGGGGGCGAGGAGACCCAGTACTTC,CASRWTGGEETQYF
TRBJ2-3,-,-,TRBV7-9,TGTGCCAGCAGCTTTATAGTGGGGGGGCCTTCAGATACGCAGTATTTT,CASSFIVGGPSDTQYF
TRBJ1-5,-,-,TRBV7-6,TGTGCCAGCAGCGTCACTCCGGGACCAAATAGCAATCAGCCCCAGCATTTT,CASSVTPGPNSNQPQHF
TRBJ1-1,-,-,TRBV4-1,TGCGCCAGCAGCCAAGACGGAGGGATAGGGAACACTGAAGCTTTCTTT,CASSQDGGIGNTEAFF
TRBJ2-1,-,-,TRBV30,TGTGCCTGGGGTCCAGGGCCCCACGGTGAGCAGTTCTTC,CAWGPGPHGEQFF
TRBJ2-1,TRBD1,-,TRBV7-8,TGTGCCAGCAGCTCACAATTCCCAGTATGGGACAGGGCAAGGTCAGATGAGCAGTTCTTC,CASSSQFPVWDRARSDEQFF
TRBJ2-7,-,-,TRBV15,TGTGCCACCAGCAGAGACGAGGGGGCCTACGAGCAGTACTTC,CATSRDEGAYEQYF
TRBJ2-1,-,-,TRBV5-6,TGTGCCAGCAGCTTGGGGTCAAAAGAGCAGTTCTTC,CASSLGSKEQFF
TRBJ2-3,-,-,TRBV19,TGTGCCAGTAGTATAGCCGGGGCCTCCACAGATACGCAGTATTTT,CASSIAGASTDTQYF
TRBJ1-2,-,-,TRBV5-8,TGTGCCAGCAGTTTTGTTACCCGAAACGGCTACACCTTC,CASSFVTRNGYTF
TRBJ2-7,-,-,TRBV30,TGTGCCTGGGATGAAGGACTTCACAACGAGCAGTACTTC,CAWDEGLHNEQYF
TRBJ2-1,-,-,TRBV6-4,TGTGCCAGCAGTCCGAGTGGGGGGGCCGCCAATGAGCAGTTCTTC,CASSPSGGAANEQFF
TRBJ2-7,TRBD1,once,TRBV30,TGTGCCTGGAGTGGGACAGGGGACGAGCAGTACTTC,CAWSGTGDEQYF
TRBJ1-2,-,once,TRBV3-1/TRBV3-2,TGTGCCAGCAGCCAAGATGCGGCAGGGATGGTTGGCTACACCTTC,CASSQDAAGMVGYTF
TRBJ2-2,-,once,TRBV29-1,TGCAGCGTTGAGGGGGGTTCGGCGAACACCGGGGAGCTGTTTTTT,CSVEGGSANTGELFF
TRBJ1-3,-,-,TRBV2,TGTGCCAGCAGTGACGACTCAGCCTCTGGAAACACCATATATTTT,CASSDDSASGNTIYF
TRBJ2-1,-,-,TRBV5-1,TGCGCCAGCAGCTTCACGGACCCCCTCAATGAGCAGTTCTTC,CASSFTDPLNEQFF
TRBJ2-1,-,-,TRBV6-5,TGTGCCAGCAGCCCATCGGGGCATGACAATGAGCAGTTCTTC,CASSPSGHDNEQFF